This TCR beta chain is from a study of shared clonotypes between healthy human individuals (dated by TCRdb to the early 2020s). With respect to the entire study: Three men and a couple of women, aged 18 to 49 years, made up the cohort. Blood TCR repertoires of 5 or 6 healthy adults were deeply sequenced to estimate repertoire size and the extent of clonotype sharing between individuals. Libraries were prepared and TCR repertoires were sequenced by different laboratories using diverse techniques, in order to increase sequencing depth and limit assay-specific biases. Per donor, leukapheresis produced somewhere between about 0.94 and 10 billion PBMCs. General study outcomes and caveats: Sampling was restricted to blood, and TCR repertoires in tissues likely differ from the TCR repertoires found in blood. Pairwise subsampling indicated that sequencing depth was expected to affect the degree of clonotype sharing among donors. Because the study included only a small number of donors, the genetic and exposure-history diversity represented was limited.

The donors were healthy, HIV-negative adults who had no recently reported acute infections or vaccinations. Only Caucasian adults living in Nashville, Tennessee, USA were represented among the donors. For unsorted samples, approximately 89 million PBMCs were counted, and genomic DNA was extracted using the QIAamp DNA Blood Mini kit. Blood was collected by leukapheresis, and PBMCs were isolated by Ficoll-Histopaque density gradient centrifugation and then cryopreserved in liquid nitrogen vapor phase. The V and J ends are trimmed by 4 bases and 5 bases, leaving 20 bases between them. The CDR3 spans 17 residues, from the cysteine through the phenylalanine. Only the CDR3 portion is preserved as DNA: 51 bases, with reading frame beginning at the first base. CDR1 is given as SGHAT and CDR2 as FQNNGV, both from the germline V gene. Comments on this clone: Its antigen target is currently unknown. Base qualities are not at hand, and no much larger clone is one base apart.

Using the deep immunoSEQ assay, multiplex PCR amplified TCR CDR3 regions from genomic DNA. Genomic DNA extracted from each cell subset was distributed evenly over all wells of several immunoSEQ 96-well plates, and each plate served as one replicate. For unsorted PBMC, each replicate PCR was loaded with approximately 0.3 ug genomic DNA, equivalent to some 27,000 T cell genomes. Unsorted PBMC genomic DNA was sequenced across ten immunoSEQ deep assay plates. Purified libraries were measured with a Qubit 3.0 fluorometer, size-checked on a Bioanalyzer 2100, and measured again with the KAPA Library Quantification kit. Every immunoSEQ 96-well plate was sequenced on a separate single-read 150-cycle Illumina NextSeq 550 flow cell. From the authors' description of their analysis: The immunoSEQ output contained only junctional sequences without quality scores, so filtering could not match that applied to full-length reads. To assign V/J genes and CDR3, sequences were annotated against IMGT germline references using PyIR, a Python wrapper for IgBLAST v1.9. Any read was removed if the V/J assignment was weak (E-value above 1e-6), the CDR3 was missing, or the read contained stop codons, out-of-frame junctions, or ambiguous translated residues. V3J clonotypes were defined by identical inferred V gene, J gene, and CDR3 amino acid sequence. To compute the percentage overlap between repertoires, the number of shared unique clonotypes was divided by the size of the smaller repertoire. Repertoire richness was assessed with RTK rarefaction, the Chao1 estimator, and Recon v2.1 estimates of unobserved clonotypes. TCRdb took over this immuneACCESS table, retaining in-frame rearrangements with V and J assigned. Such tables are incomplete; in checked studies, under half of the missing clones stem from an unresolved V gene, and the remainder is unexplained. V, J and clone size reflect that table, while D and trimming were determined from the DNA. The sample table records about 490,000 clones; approximately 79% of these occur just once. The top ten clones comprise 10% to 15% of the sample.

This TCR derives from a woman aged 40 to 49 in good health. Some clones in this sample may be carry-over from other donors' samples. This chain is built from TRBV11-2 and TRBJ2-2; the D gene is possibly TRBD1, with 6 bases matching. The source material was PBMCs. The CDR3 region reads CASSSRHRQERTGELFF. In nucleotides, the sequence is TGTGCCAGCAGCTCACGTCACCGACAGGAGCGTACCGGGGAGCTGTTTTTT.